This T cell receptor beta chain was documented in a study of T cells expressing NK-cell markers. Study background: Beta-chain profiling covered CD3+CD56+NKG2C+, CD3+CD56+NKG2C- and CD3+CD56-NKG2C+ sorted subsets. The eight sequenced donors comprised seven who were HCMV-seropositive and one who was seronegative.

The CDR3 has 15 amino acids. TCRdb re-called the 5' RACE reads and shows each CDR3 protein once, DNA omitted. This table lists a few hundred thousand distinct CDR3 sequences. This sequence joins TRBV12-3 or TRBV12-4 and TRBJ2-2. The sequencing sample was made of blood T cells: a sorted CD56 or NKG2C T cell subset, CD4+ or CD8+ T cells, or bulk PBMC T cells (not recorded which). The receptor comes from a man aged 18 to 69 in good health. This CDR3 reads CASSFLLGNTGELFF.